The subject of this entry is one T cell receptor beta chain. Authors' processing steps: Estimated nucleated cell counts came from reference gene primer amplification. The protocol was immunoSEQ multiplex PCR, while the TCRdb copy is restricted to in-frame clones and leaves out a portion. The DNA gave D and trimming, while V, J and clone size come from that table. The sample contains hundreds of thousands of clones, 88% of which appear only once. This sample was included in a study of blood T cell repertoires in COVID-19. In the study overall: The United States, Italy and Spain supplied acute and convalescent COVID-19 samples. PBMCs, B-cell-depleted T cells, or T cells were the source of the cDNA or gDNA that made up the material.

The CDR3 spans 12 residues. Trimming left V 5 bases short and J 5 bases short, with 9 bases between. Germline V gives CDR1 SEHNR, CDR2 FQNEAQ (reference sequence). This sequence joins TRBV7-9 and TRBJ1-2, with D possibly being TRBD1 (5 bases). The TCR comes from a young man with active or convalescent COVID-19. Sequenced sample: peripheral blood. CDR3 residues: CASSAQGYGYTF. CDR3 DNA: TGTGCCAGCAGCGCCCAGGGTTATGGCTACACCTTC.